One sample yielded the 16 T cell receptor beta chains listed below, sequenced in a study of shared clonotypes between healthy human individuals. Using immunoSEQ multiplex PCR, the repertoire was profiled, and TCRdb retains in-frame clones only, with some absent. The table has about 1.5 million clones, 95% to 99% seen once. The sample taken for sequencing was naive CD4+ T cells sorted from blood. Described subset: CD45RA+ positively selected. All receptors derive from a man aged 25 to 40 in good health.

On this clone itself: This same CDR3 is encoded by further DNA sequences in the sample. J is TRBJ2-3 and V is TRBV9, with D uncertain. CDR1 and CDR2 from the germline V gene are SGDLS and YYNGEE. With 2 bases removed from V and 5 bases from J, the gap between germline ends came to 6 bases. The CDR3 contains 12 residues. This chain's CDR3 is CASSVSGDTQYF. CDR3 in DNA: TGTGCCAGCAGCGTTTCAGGAGATACGCAGTATTTT.

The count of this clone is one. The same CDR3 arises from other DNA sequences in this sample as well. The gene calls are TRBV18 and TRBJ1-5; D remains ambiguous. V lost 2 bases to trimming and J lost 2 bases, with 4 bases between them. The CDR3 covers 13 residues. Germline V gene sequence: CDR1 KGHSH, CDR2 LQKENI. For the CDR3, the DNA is TGTGCCAGCTCACCAGAAGGCAATCAGCCCCAGCATTTT. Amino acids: CASSPEGNQPQHF.

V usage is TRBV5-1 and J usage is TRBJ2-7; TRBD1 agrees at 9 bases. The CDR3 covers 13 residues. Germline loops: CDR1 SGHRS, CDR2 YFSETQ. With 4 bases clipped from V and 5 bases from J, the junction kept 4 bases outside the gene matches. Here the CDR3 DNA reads TGCGCCAGCAGCCCGGACAGGGGCCACGAGCAGTACTTC. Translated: CASSPDRGHEQYF.

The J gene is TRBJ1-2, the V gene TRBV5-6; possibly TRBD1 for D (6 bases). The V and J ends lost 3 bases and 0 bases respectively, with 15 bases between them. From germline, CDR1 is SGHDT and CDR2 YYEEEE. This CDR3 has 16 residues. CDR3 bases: TGTGCCAGCAGCTACCGACCGGGACAACCTAACTATGGCTACACCTTC. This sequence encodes CASSYRPGQPNYGYTF. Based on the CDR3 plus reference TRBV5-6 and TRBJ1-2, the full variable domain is DAGVTQSPTHLIKTRGQQVTLRCSPKSGHDTVSWYQQALGQGPQFIFQYYEEEERQRGNFPDRFSGHQFPNYSSELNVNALLLGDSALYLCASSYRPGQPNYGYTFGSGTRLTVV.

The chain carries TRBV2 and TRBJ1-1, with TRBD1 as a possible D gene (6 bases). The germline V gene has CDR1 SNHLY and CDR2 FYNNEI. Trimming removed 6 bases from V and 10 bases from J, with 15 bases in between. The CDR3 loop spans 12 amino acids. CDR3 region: CASSEGGIRAFF. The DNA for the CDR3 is TGTGCCAGCAGCGAGGGGGGGATTAGAGCTTTCTTT.

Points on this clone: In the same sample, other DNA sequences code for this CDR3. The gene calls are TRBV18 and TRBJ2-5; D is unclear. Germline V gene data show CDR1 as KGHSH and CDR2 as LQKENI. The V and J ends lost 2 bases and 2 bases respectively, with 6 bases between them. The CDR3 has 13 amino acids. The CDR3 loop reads CASSPIRQETQYF. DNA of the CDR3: TGTGCCAGCTCACCAATCAGACAAGAGACCCAGTACTTC. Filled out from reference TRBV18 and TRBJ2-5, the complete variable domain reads NAGVMQNPRHLVRRRGQEARLRCSPMKGHSHVYWYRQLPEEGLKFMVYLQKENIIDESGMPKERFSAEFPKEGPSILRIQQVVRGDSAAYFCASSPIRQETQYFGPGTRLLVL.

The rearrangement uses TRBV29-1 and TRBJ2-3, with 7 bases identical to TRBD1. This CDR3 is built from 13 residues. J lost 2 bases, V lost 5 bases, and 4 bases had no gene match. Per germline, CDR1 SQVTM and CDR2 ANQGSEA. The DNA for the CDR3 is TGCAGCGTTCCAGGGGGTAACACAGATACGCAGTATTTT. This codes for CSVPGGNTDTQYF.

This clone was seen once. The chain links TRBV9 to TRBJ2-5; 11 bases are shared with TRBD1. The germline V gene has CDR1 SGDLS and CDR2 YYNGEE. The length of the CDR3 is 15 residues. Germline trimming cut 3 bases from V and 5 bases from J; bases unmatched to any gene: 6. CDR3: CASSARDRGSETQYF. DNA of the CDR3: TGTGCCAGCAGCGCCCGGGACAGGGGGTCTGAGACCCAGTACTTC.

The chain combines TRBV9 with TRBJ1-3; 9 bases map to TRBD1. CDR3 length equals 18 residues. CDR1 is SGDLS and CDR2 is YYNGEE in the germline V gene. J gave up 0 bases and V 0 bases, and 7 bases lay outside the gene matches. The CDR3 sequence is CASSVETGGPFSGNTIYF. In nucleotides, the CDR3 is TGTGCCAGCAGCGTAGAAACAGGGGGCCCTTTCTCTGGAAACACCATATATTTT.

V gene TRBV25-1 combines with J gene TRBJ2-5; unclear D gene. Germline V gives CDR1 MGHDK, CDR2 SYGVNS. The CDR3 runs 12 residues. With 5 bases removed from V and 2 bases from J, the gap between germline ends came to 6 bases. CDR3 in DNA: TGTGCCAGCAGTAGGCTACAAGAGACCCAGTACTTC. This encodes CASSRLQETQYF. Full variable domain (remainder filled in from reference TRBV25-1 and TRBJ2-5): EADIYQTPRYLVIGTGKKITLECSQTMGHDKMYWYQQDPGMELHLIHYSYGVNSTEKGDLSSESTVSRIRTEHFPLTLESARPSHTSQYLCASSRLQETQYFGPGTRLLVL.

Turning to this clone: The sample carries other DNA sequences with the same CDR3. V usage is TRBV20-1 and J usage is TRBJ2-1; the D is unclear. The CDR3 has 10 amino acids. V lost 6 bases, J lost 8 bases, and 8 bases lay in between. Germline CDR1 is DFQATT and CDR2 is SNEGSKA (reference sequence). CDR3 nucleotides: TGCAGTGCCCGTAGGGATGAGCAGTTCTTC. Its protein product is CSARRDEQFF.

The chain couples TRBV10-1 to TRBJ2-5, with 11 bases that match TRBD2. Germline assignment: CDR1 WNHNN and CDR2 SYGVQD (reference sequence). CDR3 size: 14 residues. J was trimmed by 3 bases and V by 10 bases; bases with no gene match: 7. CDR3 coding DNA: TGCGCCATCGAGACGACTAGCGGGAAAGAGACCCAGTACTTC. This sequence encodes CAIETTSGKETQYF.

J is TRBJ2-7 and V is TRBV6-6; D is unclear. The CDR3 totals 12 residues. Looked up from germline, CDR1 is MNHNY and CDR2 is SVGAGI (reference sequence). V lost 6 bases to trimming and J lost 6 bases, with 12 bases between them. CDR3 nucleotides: TGTGCCAGCAGCCAAGCTCGGGCCGAGCAGTACTTC. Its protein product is CASSQARAEQYF.

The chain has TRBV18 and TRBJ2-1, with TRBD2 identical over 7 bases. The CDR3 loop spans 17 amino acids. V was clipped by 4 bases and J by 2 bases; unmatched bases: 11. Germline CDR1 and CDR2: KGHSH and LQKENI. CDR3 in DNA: TGTGCCAGCTCACAAGGCGGGAGTGGGGTAACCTACAATGAGCAGTTCTTC. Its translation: CASSQGGSGVTYNEQFF.

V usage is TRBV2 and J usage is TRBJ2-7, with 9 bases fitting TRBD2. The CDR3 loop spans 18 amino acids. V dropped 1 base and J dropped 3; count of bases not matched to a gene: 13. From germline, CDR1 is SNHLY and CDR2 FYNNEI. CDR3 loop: CASSEVGTSSIVNYEQYF. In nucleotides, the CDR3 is TGTGCCAGCAGTGAAGTAGGGACTAGCTCCATCGTAAACTACGAGCAGTACTTC.

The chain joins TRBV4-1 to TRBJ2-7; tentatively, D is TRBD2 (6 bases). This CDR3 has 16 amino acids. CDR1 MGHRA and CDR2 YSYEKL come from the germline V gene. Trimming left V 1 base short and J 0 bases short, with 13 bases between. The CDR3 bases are TGCGCCAGCAGCCAAGTAATCTCCGGGAGCTCCTACGAGCAGTACTTC. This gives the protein CASSQVISGSSYEQYF.